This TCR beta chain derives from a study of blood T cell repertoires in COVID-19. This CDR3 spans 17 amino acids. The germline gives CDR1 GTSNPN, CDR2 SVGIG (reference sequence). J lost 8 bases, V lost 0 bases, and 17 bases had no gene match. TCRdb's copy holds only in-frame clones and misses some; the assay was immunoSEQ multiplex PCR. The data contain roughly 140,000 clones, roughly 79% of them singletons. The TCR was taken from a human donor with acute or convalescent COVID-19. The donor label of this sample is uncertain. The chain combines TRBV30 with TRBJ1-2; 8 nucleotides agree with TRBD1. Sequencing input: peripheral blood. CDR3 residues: CAWSVKSLGQGFFGYTF. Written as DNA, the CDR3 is TGTGCCTGGAGTGTAAAATCGCTTGGACAGGGTTTTTTCGGCTACACCTTC.